A single sample is the source of the 27 T cell receptor beta chains below, sequenced in a study of T cell changes during pregnancy in multiple sclerosis. Assay: immunoSEQ multiplex PCR; the TCRdb copy retains only in-frame clones and omits some. The sample records some 71,000 clones, under 95% being singletons. The sample here was peripheral blood, taken after pregnancy. The receptors shown here come from a female donor with multiple sclerosis, enrolled in a pregnancy study.

The chain uses TRBV11-2 and TRBJ2-2; D perhaps matches TRBD2 (6 bases). CDR3 size: 15 residues. Germline CDR1 and CDR2: SGHAT and FQNNGV. Trimming pared 8 bases from V and 4 bases from J, leaving 17 bases between. The CDR3: CASPTGVASTGELFF. The CDR3 DNA reads TGTGCCAGCCCCACGGGGGTCGCTTCCACCGGGGAGCTGTTTTTT. Filled out from reference TRBV11-2 and TRBJ2-2, the complete variable domain reads EAGVAQSPRYKIIEKRQSVAFWCNPISGHATLYWYQQILGQGPKLLIQFQNNGVVDDSQLPKDRFSAERLKGVDSTLKIQPAKLEDSAVYLCASPTGVASTGELFFGEGSRLTVL.

V usage is TRBV6-1 and J usage is TRBJ2-5; 7 bases agree with TRBD2. CDR1 and CDR2 from the germline V gene are MNHNS and SASEGT. J gave up 3 bases and V 2 bases, and 6 bases lay outside the gene matches. This CDR3 has 15 residues. The CDR3 here is CASSEFWGREETQYF. CDR3 nucleotide sequence: TGTGCCAGCAGTGAATTTTGGGGGAGGGAAGAGACCCAGTACTTC.

The V and J genes are TRBV28 and TRBJ1-5; no firm D call. The CDR3 is made up of 15 amino acids. Per germline, CDR1 MDHEN and CDR2 SYDVKM. V dropped 1 base and J dropped 5 bases, with 12 bases sitting between them. CDR3 DNA sequence: TGTGCCAGCAGTTTATTCGGAGGAGGGCATCAGCCCCAGCATTTT. It codes for CASSLFGGGHQPQHF.

This sequence joins TRBV29-1 and TRBJ2-3; possibly TRBD2 for D (5 bases). The CDR3 is 15 residues long. Trimming cost V 4 bases and J 4 bases, with 18 bases left between them. Germline-derived CDR1 and CDR2 are SQVTM and ANQGSEA. The CDR3 loop reads CSVVGVSSSPDTQYF. CDR3 bases: TGCAGCGTTGTAGGAGTGTCTAGCAGCCCAGATACGCAGTATTTT.

This clone was picked up one time. The chain combines TRBV6-5 with TRBJ2-7; the match to TRBD2 covers 12 bases. This CDR3 has 15 amino acids. With V trimmed by 3 bases and J by 4 bases, 4 bases remained unmatched. Germline CDR1 is MNHEY and CDR2 is SVGAGI. The CDR3 region has the DNA TGTGCCAGCAGTTATAGTGGACTAGCGGGGTACGAGCAGTACTTC. Translating gives CASSYSGLAGYEQYF.

This CDR3 is CASSGLAGSTDTQYF. The DNA of the CDR3 is TGTGCCAGCAGTGGACTAGCGGGGAGCACAGATACGCAGTATTTT. The chain is built from TRBV25-1 and TRBJ2-3; 11 bases line up with TRBD2. The CDR3 has 15 amino acids. The ends lost 4 bases at V and 0 bases at J; junction bases unmatched: 0. Per germline, CDR1 MGHDK and CDR2 SYGVNS.

CDR3 in amino acids: CASSSDTEAFF. The CDR3 DNA follows: TGTGCCAGCAGTTCGGACACTGAAGCTTTCTTT. This chain connects TRBV6-5 to TRBJ1-1; D is ambiguous. The CDR3 covers 11 residues. CDR1 and CDR2 from the germline V gene are MNHEY and SVGAGI. Trimming shortened V by 4 bases and J by 3 bases, and 3 bases separated the two germline ends.

The J gene is TRBJ2-3, the V gene TRBV4-2; 13 positions match TRBD2. V shed 4 bases and J 5 bases; nucleotides not matched to a gene: 12. CDR3 length: 18 residues. Germline CDR1 reads LGHNA; CDR2 reads YNFKEQ. The CDR3 region has the DNA TGTGCCAGCAGCCCATTCGGGACTAGCGGGAAGGGTGAAGATACGCAGTATTTT. Translated: CASSPFGTSGKGEDTQYF.

The chain joins TRBV7-8 to TRBJ1-3, with D uncertain. This CDR3 spans 14 amino acids. The germline gives CDR1 SGHVS, CDR2 FQNEAQ. V lost 1 base and J lost 0, with 4 bases in between. For the CDR3, the DNA is TGTGCCAGCAGCTTAGGTAGCTCTGGAAACACCATATATTTT. Its protein product is CASSLGSSGNTIYF. The full variable domain, completed using reference TRBV7-8 and TRBJ1-3, is GAGVSQSPRYKVAKRGQDVALRCDPISGHVSLFWYQQALGQGPEFLTYFQNEAQLDKSGLPSDRFFAERPEGSVSTLKIQRTQQEDSAVYLCASSLGSSGNTIYFGEGSWLTVV.

The gene calls are TRBV13 and TRBJ2-3, with 8 bases fitting TRBD2. This CDR3 region has 14 residues. The germline gives CDR1 PRHDT, CDR2 FYEKMQ (reference sequence). Trimming took 5 bases from V and 5 from J; bases not matched to a gene: 6. The CDR3 DNA reads as TGTGCCAGCAGCCCGGGACTAGTAAGAGATACGCAGTATTTT. Encoded protein: CASSPGLVRDTQYF.

The J gene is TRBJ2-7, the V gene TRBV18, with 8 bases fitting TRBD2. V shed 10 bases, J shed 2 bases, and the junction held 16 bases outside the gene matches. This CDR3 is 16 amino acids long. Germline V gene lookup returns CDR1 KGHSH and CDR2 LQKENI. The CDR3 nucleotides read TGTGCCACGGGGTCAGAGACGCTAGCGGGTCCCTACGAGCAGTACTTC. It encodes CATGSETLAGPYEQYF.

The chain links TRBV10-2 to TRBJ2-1; D unclear. Germline V gene sequence: CDR1 WSHSY, CDR2 SAAADI. The CDR3 extends over 13 amino acids. Between the trimmed V and J ends, which lost 5 bases and 9 bases, there was a span of 14 bases. DNA for the CDR3: TGCGCCAGCAGTCCTAACTTGCTAGGTGAGCAGTTCTTC. It specifies CASSPNLLGEQFF.

The V and J genes are TRBV29-1 and TRBJ2-1; 7 bases match TRBD1. With V trimmed by 4 bases and J by 4 bases, 4 bases remained unmatched. The germline V gene encodes CDR1 SQVTM and CDR2 ANQGSEA. The CDR3 contains 13 residues. DNA for the CDR3: TGCAGCGTTGGACAGGGTTCTTACAATGAGCAGTTCTTC. Its translation: CSVGQGSYNEQFF.

V usage is TRBV30 and J usage is TRBJ2-5; 11 bases align to TRBD2. The J call may not be correct, given that the DNA end is closer to TRBJ2-7. The CDR3 consists of 15 residues. CDR1 is GTSNPN, CDR2 SVGIG, per germline (reference sequence). DNA for the CDR3: TGTGCCTGGAGTACTAGCGGGAGTAACTCCTACGAGCAGTACTTC. Protein sequence: CAWSTSGSNSYEQYF.

J is TRBJ2-1 and V is TRBV2; TRBD2 matches 8 bases. The CDR3 sequence is 15 residues long. With 6 bases clipped from V and 3 bases from J, the junction kept 7 bases outside the gene matches. CDR1 SNHLY and CDR2 FYNNEI come from the germline V gene. The CDR3 bases are TGTGCCAGCAGCCTTACTAGCGGTATCTACAATGAGCAGTTCTTC. It yields the protein CASSLTSGIYNEQFF. The entire variable domain, with the rest obtained from reference TRBV2 and TRBJ2-1, is as follows: EPEVTQTPSHQVTQMGQEVILRCVPISNHLYFYWYRQILGQKVEFLVSFYNNEISEKSEIFDDQFSVERPDGSNFTLKIRSTKLEDSAMYFCASSLTSGIYNEQFFGPGTRLTVL.

The rearrangement joins TRBV7-3 to TRBJ2-1; 9 nucleotides match TRBD2. Per germline, CDR1 SGHTA and CDR2 FQGTGA. The CDR3 has 15 amino acids. With V trimmed by 2 bases and J by 8 bases, 7 bases remained unmatched. CDR3 DNA: TGTGCCAGCAGCTTAGTGCCTAGCGGGGACTATGAGCAGTTCTTC. Amino acid sequence: CASSLVPSGDYEQFF.

The genes are TRBV7-3 and TRBJ2-2; 12 bases align to TRBD1. Germline values: CDR1 SGHTA, CDR2 FQGTGA. This CDR3 has 16 residues. The ends lost 5 bases at V and 6 bases at J; junction bases unmatched: 7. This CDR3 reads CASSPQGQGASGELFF. In DNA form, the CDR3 reads TGTGCCAGCAGCCCTCAGGGACAGGGGGCATCCGGGGAGCTGTTTTTT.

This chain links TRBV7-2 with TRBJ2-3, with 7 bases identical to TRBD2. Unmatched junction bases numbered 13, after V lost 1 base and J lost 0 bases. Looked up from germline, CDR1 is SGHTA and CDR2 is FQGNSA. The CDR3 is made up of 19 amino acids. CDR3 DNA: TGTGCCAGCAGCTTAGAAGGCTTTCGGTCGGGGGGTAGCACAGATACGCAGTATTTT. This translates into CASSLEGFRSGGSTDTQYF.

The chain combines TRBV7-8 with TRBJ1-4; the D gene is possibly TRBD1 (6 bases). Trimming stripped 5 bases from V and 7 bases from J, with 11 bases between. The germline gives CDR1 SGHVS, CDR2 FQNEAQ. CDR3 length equals 13 residues. The CDR3 is CASSPGQREKLFF. The CDR3 nucleotides read TGTGCCAGCAGCCCCGGACAGCGTGAAAAACTGTTTTTT. The full variable domain, with the rest looked up from reference TRBV7-8 and TRBJ1-4, is GAGVSQSPRYKVAKRGQDVALRCDPISGHVSLFWYQQALGQGPEFLTYFQNEAQLDKSGLPSDRFFAERPEGSVSTLKIQRTQQEDSAVYLCASSPGQREKLFFGSGTQLSVL.

The gene calls are TRBV11-2 and TRBJ1-2, with a weak D call TRBD1 (5 bases). From germline, CDR1 is SGHAT and CDR2 FQNNGV. Trimming took 5 bases from V and 2 from J, leaving 12 bases between them. This CDR3 region has 14 residues. CDR3: CASSRLDRNYGYTF. The CDR3 bases are TGTGCCAGCAGCAGACTCGACAGAAACTATGGCTACACCTTC.

The chain joins TRBV7-2 to TRBJ2-3, with 9 bases fitting TRBD1. Trimming removed 5 bases from V and 4 bases from J; junction bases left unmatched: 4. The CDR3 loop spans 14 amino acids. Per the germline V gene, CDR1 is SGHTA and CDR2 is FQGNSA. The CDR3 region has the DNA TGTGCCAGCAGCCCTAGACAGGGGGCAGATACGCAGTATTTT. Its protein product is CASSPRQGADTQYF.

This rearrangement joins TRBV10-3 to TRBJ1-5; 10 nucleotides align to TRBD1. The CDR3 runs to 15 residues. Germline V gene sequence: CDR1 ENHRY, CDR2 SYGVKD. Trimming removed 8 bases from V and 6 bases from J; junction bases left unmatched: 10. This chain's CDR3 is CAISQGWTGGQPQHF. The CDR3 coding sequence is TGTGCCATCTCCCAGGGGTGGACAGGGGGTCAGCCCCAGCATTTT.

The gene calls are TRBV2 and TRBJ2-5; 8 nucleotides line up with TRBD2. Per germline, CDR1 SNHLY and CDR2 FYNNEI. The CDR3 is 17 residues long. V gave up 0 bases and J gave up 5 bases; unmatched junction bases: 11. The DNA of the CDR3 is TGTGCCAGCAGTGAAGCTCTGCTAGCGGGCGAAACGGAGACCCAGTACTTC. This codes for CASSEALLAGETETQYF.

This clone was seen just once. The V and J genes are TRBV5-8 and TRBJ2-7; tentatively, D is TRBD1 (6 bases). This CDR3 spans 15 amino acids. Germline V gene lookup returns CDR1 SGHTS and CDR2 YDEGEE. Trimming took 0 bases from V and 5 from J, leaving 15 bases between them. In DNA, the CDR3 is TGTGCCAGCAGCTTGGACCTCGGGACAAAAAACGAGCAGTACTTC. The encoded protein is CASSLDLGTKNEQYF.

The chain has TRBV6-4 and TRBJ1-2; 8 nucleotides agree with TRBD1. The germline gives CDR1 MRHNA, CDR2 SNTAGT. Trimming took 4 bases from V and 0 from J; bases not matched to a gene: 7. CDR3 length equals 16 residues. The chain's CDR3 is CASSAQDRATNYGYTF. DNA of the CDR3: TGTGCCAGCAGTGCACAGGACAGGGCCACTAACTATGGCTACACCTTC.

This chain uses TRBV6-5 with TRBJ1-1; D perhaps matches TRBD1 (6 bases). Trimming took off 4 bases at V and 1 base at J, with 13 bases between the two ends. Germline V lookup: CDR1 MNHEY, CDR2 SVGAGI. This CDR3 is 15 amino acids long. The CDR3 spells CASSFNRVANTEAFF. DNA of the CDR3: TGTGCCAGCAGTTTTAACAGGGTAGCGAACACTGAAGCTTTCTTT.

This clone occurred a few times. The chain couples TRBV28 to TRBJ2-1; 7 bases fit TRBD1. J was trimmed by 4 bases and V by 4 bases; bases with no gene match: 7. The CDR3 totals 15 residues. Per germline, CDR1 MDHEN and CDR2 SYDVKM. CDR3 loop: CASSSVGTAYNEQFF. The CDR3 DNA reads TGTGCCAGCAGTTCGGTCGGGACAGCTTACAATGAGCAGTTCTTC. Variable domain in full (rest from reference TRBV28 and TRBJ2-1): DVKVTQSSRYLVKRTGEKVFLECVQDMDHENMFWYRQDPGLGLRLIYFSYDVKMKEKGDIPEGYSVSREKKERFSLILESASTNQTSMYLCASSSVGTAYNEQFFGPGTRLTVL.